The clone carrying this TCR beta chain was found a few times. This sample stems from a study of early T cells in non-severe SARS-CoV-2 infection. The CDR3 totals 14 residues. V was clipped by 6 bases and J by 1 base; unmatched bases: 4. The germline CDR1 and CDR2 sequences are SGHRS and YFSETQ. TCRdb recomputed calls from the 5' RACE reads with MiXCR, one row per CDR3 protein. The table has 26,000 or so distinct CDR3 sequences, about 5.1% seen once. This sequence was found in an adult who was a healthcare worker with PCR-confirmed SARS-CoV-2 infection or an uninfected control (not recorded which). Sequences were obtained from whole blood. The genes are TRBV5-1 and TRBJ2-3; 8 nucleotides align to TRBD1. This CDR3 is CASTSGQGTDTQYF. The CDR3 DNA is TGCGCCAGCACATCGGGACAGGGCACAGATACGCAGTATTTT.